This TCR beta chain was observed in a study of metastatic and nonmetastatic thyroid tumors. Background on the study: Repertoires from malignant and benign thyroid patients were compared across blood and tumor or nodule tissue.

As originally analysed: CDR3 differences across clinicopathological groups were used to build a distant-metastasis classifier for papillary thyroid cancer. TCRdb re-called the PCR reads through MiXCR. The V and J calls shown here were made by TCRdb, not taken from the authors' results. The sample shows 55,000 to 75,000 clones, less than 20% of them seen only once. Not a single patient had been given any form of treatment at any point before undergoing thyroid surgery. Germline assignment: CDR1 DFQATT and CDR2 SNEGSKA (reference sequence). Trimming left V 3 bases short and J 9 bases short, with 18 bases between. This CDR3 is 14 amino acids long.

The sequenced material came from blood. The V call is TRBV20-1, the J call TRBJ2-1; D ambiguous. The source of this sequence is a female donor with papillary thyroid cancer or a benign thyroid nodule (not recorded which). Some clones in this sample may be carry-over from other donors' samples. The CDR3 loop is CSARFPRESIEQFF. In nucleotides, the CDR3 is TGCAGTGCTAGGTTTCCTAGAGAGTCCATTGAGCAGTTCTTC.